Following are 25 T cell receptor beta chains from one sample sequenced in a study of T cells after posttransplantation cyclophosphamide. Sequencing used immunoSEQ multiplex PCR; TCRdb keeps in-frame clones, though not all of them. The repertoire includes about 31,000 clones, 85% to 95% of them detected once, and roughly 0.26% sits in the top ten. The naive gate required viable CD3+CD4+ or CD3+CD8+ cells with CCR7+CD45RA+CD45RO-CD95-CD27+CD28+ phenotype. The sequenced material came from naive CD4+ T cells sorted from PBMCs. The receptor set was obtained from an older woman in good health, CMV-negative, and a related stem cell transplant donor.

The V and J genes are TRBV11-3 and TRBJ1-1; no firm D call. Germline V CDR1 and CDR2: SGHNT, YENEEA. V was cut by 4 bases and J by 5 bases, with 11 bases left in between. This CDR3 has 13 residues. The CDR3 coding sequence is TGTGCCAGCAGCTCCAACAGAGAAACTGAAGCTTTCTTT. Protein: CASSSNRETEAFF.

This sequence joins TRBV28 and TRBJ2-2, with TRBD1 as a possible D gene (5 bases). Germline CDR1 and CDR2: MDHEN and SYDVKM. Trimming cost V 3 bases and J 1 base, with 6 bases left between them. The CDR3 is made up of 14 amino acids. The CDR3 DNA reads TGTGCCAGCAGTTTTGGACAGAACACCGGGGAGCTGTTTTTT. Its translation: CASSFGQNTGELFF.

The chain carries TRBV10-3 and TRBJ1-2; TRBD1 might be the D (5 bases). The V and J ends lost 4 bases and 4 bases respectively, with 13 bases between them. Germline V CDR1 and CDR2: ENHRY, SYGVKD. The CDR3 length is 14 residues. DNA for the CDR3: TGTGCCATCAGTGCCGGGGGGATGGGCTATGGCTACACCTTC. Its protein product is CAISAGGMGYGYTF.

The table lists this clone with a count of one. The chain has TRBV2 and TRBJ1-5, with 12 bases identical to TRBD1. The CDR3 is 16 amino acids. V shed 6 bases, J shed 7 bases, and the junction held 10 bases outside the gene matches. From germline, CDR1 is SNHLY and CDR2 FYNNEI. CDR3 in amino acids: CASRGTGGPWEQPQHF. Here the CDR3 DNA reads TGTGCCAGCAGAGGGACAGGGGGCCCTTGGGAGCAGCCCCAGCATTTT.

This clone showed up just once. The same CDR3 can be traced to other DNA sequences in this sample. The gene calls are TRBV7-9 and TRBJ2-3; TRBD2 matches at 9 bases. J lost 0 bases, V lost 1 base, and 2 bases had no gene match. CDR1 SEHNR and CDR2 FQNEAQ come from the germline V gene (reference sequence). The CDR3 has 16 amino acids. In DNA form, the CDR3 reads TGTGCCAGCAGCTTAGGGGCGGGAGGGAGCACAGATACGCAGTATTTT. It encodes CASSLGAGGSTDTQYF.

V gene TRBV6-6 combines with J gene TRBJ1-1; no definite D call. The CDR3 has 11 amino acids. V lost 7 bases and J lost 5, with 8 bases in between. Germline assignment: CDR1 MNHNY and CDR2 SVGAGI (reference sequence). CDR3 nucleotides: TGTGCCAGCACTCGGAGGACTGAAGCTTTCTTT. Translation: CASTRRTEAFF.

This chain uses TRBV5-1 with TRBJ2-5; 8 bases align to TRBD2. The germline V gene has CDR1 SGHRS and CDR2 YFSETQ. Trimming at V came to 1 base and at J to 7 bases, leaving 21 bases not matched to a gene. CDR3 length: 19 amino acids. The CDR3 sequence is CASSLQTGGPQSVIGTQYF. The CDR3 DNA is TGCGCCAGCAGCTTGCAAACGGGAGGGCCGCAGAGCGTAATCGGGACCCAGTACTTC.

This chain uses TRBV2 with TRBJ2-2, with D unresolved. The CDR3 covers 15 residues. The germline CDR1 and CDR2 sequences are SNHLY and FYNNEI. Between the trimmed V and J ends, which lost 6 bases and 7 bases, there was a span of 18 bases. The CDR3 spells CASRTGSSINGELFF. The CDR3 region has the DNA TGTGCCAGCAGGACTGGGTCTTCTATTAACGGGGAGCTGTTTTTT.

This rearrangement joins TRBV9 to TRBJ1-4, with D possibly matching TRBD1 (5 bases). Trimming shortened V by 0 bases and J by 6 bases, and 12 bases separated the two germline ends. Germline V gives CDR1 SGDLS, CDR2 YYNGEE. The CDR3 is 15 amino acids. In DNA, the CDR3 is TGTGCCAGCAGCGTAGCTCAGGGAGGGTATGAAAAACTGTTTTTT. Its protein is CASSVAQGGYEKLFF.

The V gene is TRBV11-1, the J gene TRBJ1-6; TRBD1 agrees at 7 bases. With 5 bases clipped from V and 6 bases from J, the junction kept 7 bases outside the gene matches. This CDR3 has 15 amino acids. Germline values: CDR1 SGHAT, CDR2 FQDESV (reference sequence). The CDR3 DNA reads TGTGCCAGCAGCCGAACAGGGGCCTCTAATTCACCCCTCCACTTT. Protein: CASSRTGASNSPLHF.

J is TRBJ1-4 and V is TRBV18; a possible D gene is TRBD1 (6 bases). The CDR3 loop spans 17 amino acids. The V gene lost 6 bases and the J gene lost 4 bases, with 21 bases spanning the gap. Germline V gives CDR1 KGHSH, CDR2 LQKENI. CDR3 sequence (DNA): TGTGCCAGCTCCCCCAACGGTGCGGGGGGCAGTAATGAAAAACTGTTTTTT. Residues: CASSPNGAGGSNEKLFF.

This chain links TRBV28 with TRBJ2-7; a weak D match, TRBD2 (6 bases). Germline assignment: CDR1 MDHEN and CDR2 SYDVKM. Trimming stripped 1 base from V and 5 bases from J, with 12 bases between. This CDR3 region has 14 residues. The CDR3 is CASSLSGLVHEQYF. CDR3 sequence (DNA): TGTGCCAGCAGTTTATCGGGACTTGTCCACGAGCAGTACTTC.

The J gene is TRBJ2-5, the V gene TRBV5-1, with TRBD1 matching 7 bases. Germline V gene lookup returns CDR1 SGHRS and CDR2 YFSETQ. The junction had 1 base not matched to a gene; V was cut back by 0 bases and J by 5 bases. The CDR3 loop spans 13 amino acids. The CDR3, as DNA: TGCGCCAGCAGCTTGGGACAGGGTGAGACCCAGTACTTC. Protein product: CASSLGQGETQYF.

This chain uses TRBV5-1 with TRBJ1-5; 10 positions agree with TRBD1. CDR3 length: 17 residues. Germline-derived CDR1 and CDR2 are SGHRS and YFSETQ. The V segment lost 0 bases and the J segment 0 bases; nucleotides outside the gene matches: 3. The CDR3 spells CASSLGQGANSNQPQHF. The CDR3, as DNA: TGCGCCAGCAGCTTGGGACAGGGGGCGAATAGCAATCAGCCCCAGCATTTT.

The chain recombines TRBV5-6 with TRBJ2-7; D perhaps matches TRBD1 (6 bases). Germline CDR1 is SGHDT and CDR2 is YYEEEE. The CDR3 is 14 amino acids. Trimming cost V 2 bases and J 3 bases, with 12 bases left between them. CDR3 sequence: CASSLRDKYYEQYF. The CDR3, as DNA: TGTGCCAGCAGCTTACGGGACAAGTACTACGAGCAGTACTTC.

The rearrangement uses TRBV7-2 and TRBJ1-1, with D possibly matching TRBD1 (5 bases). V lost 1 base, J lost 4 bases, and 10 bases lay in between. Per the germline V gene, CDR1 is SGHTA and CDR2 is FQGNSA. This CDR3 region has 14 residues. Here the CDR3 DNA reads TGTGCCAGCAGCTTAGGCGGGGCGAGCACTGAAGCTTTCTTT. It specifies CASSLGGASTEAFF.

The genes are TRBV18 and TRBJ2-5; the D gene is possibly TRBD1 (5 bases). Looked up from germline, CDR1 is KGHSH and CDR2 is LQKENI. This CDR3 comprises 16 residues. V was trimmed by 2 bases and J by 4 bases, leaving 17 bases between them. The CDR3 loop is CASSPNREGAGETQYF. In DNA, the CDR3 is TGTGCCAGCTCACCAAACCGAGAAGGGGCTGGAGAGACCCAGTACTTC. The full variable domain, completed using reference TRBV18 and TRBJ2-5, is NAGVMQNPRHLVRRRGQEARLRCSPMKGHSHVYWYRQLPEEGLKFMVYLQKENIIDESGMPKERFSAEFPKEGPSILRIQQVVRGDSAAYFCASSPNREGAGETQYFGPGTRLLVL.

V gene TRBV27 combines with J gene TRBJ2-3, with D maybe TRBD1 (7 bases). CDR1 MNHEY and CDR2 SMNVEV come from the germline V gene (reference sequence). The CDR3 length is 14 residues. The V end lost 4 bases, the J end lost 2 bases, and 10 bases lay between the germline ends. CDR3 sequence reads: CASSSRGVTDTQYF. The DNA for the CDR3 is TGTGCCAGCAGTTCCAGGGGGGTCACAGATACGCAGTATTTT.

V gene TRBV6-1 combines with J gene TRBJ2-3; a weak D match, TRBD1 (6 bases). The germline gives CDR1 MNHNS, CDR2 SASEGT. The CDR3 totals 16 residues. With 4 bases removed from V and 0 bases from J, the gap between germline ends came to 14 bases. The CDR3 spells CASSALGATSTDTQYF. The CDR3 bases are TGTGCCAGCAGTGCGCTGGGGGCGACTAGCACAGATACGCAGTATTTT.

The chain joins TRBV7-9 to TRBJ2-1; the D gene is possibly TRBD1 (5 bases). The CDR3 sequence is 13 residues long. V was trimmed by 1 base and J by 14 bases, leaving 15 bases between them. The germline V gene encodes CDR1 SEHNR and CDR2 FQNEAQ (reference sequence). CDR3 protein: CASSLVNLGREFF. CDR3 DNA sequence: TGTGCCAGCAGCTTAGTAAATCTCGGCAGGGAGTTCTTC.

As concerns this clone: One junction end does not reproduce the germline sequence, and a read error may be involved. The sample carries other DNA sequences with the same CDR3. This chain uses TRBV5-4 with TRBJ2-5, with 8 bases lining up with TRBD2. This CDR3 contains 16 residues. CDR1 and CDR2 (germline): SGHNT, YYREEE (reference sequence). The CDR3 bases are TGCGCCAGCAGCCCCGGGTTCGAGCGGGGGAAAGAGACCCAGTACTTC. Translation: CASSPGFERGKETQYF. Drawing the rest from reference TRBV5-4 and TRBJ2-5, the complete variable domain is ETGVTQSPTHLIKTRGQQVTLRCSSQSGHNTVSWYQQALGQGPQFIFQYYREEENGRGNFPPRFSGLQFPNYSSELNVNALELDDSALYLCASSPGFERGKETQYFGPGTRLLVL.

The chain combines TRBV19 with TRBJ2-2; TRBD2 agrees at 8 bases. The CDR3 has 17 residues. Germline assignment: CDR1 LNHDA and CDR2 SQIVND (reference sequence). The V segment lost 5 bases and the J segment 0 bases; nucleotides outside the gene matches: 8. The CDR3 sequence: CASSLGRGRTNTGELFF. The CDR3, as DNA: TGTGCCAGTAGTCTCGGACGCGGGAGGACGAACACCGGGGAGCTGTTTTTT.

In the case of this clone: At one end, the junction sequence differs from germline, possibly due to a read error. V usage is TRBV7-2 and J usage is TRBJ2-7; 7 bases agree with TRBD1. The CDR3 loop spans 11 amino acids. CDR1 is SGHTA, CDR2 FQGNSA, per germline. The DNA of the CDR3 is TGTGCCAGCAGCCACCGGGACAGTCAGAACTTC. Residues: CASSHRDSQNF.

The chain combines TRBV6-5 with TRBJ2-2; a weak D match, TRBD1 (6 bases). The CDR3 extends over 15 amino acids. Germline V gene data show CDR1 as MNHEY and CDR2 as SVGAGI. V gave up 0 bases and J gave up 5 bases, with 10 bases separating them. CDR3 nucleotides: TGTGCCAGCAGTTACTCGACGGGACAAACCGGGGAGCTGTTTTTT. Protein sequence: CASSYSTGQTGELFF.

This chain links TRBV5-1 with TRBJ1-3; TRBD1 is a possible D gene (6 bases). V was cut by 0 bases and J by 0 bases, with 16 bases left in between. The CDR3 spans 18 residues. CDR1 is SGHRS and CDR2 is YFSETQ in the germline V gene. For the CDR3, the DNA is TGCGCCAGCAGCTTGGAGTTTGGGGGGGCTAACTCTGGAAACACCATATATTTT. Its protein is CASSLEFGGANSGNTIYF.